This T cell receptor (beta chain) was documented in a study of blood T cell repertoires in COVID-19. Overall study context: Italy, Spain and the United States were the sources of the convalescent and acute COVID-19 samples. From T cells, B-cell-depleted T cells, or PBMCs came the material, which was cDNA or gDNA.

Original analysis: Estimated nucleated cell counts came from reference gene primer amplification. Method: immunoSEQ multiplex PCR; TCRdb's copy keeps in-frame clones and lacks some. V and J calls and clone size are as listed in that table; D and trimming were resolved from the DNA. The data show about 240,000 clones, roughly 80% seen once. The CDR3 is 15 residues long. With V trimmed by 3 bases and J by 4 bases, 6 bases remained unmatched. CDR1 is MNHEY and CDR2 is SMNVEV in the germline V gene (reference sequence). This receptor was obtained from a woman aged 18-29 years with acute or convalescent COVID-19. Sequencing was carried out using peripheral blood. The chain is built from TRBV27 and TRBJ1-1; 9 bases fit TRBD1. CDR3: CASSLQNRGLTEAFF. The CDR3 DNA reads TGTGCCAGCAGTTTGCAAAACAGGGGGCTCACTGAAGCTTTCTTT.